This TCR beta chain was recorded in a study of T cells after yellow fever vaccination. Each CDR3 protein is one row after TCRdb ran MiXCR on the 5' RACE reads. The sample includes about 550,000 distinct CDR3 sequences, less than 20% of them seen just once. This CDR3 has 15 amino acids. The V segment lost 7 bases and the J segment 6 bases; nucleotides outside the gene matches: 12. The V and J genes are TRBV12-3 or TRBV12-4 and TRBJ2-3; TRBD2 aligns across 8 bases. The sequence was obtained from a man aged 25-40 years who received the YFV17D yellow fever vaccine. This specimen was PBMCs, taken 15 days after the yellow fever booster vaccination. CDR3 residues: CASTERQRESDTQYF. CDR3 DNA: TGTGCCAGCACCGAGAGGCAGCGGGAGAGTGATACGCAGTATTTT.